Given below is one T cell receptor (beta chain) in context. The antigen remains unidentified. Unsorted bulk tissue (roughly 19-31 mg) underwent RNA and DNA co-extraction. There were only treatment-naive patients, all with chronic HBV infection. The sample comes from a study of tumor-infiltrating lymphocytes in primary liver carcinoma. The wider study: Staged T1-T3 N0M0, the tumors had sizes that ranged from about 4.2 to 11 cm across. Study-wide points: Tumor region pairs overlapped more than did tumor-adjacent and tumor-blood pairs.

The germline CDR1 and CDR2 sequences are MDHEN and SYDVKM. The CDR3 runs to 14 residues. With 10 bases clipped from V and 2 bases from J, the junction kept 9 bases outside the gene matches. A constant-region primer primed TCR beta cDNA synthesis from 400 to 550 ng of total RNA. ARM-PCR was slightly modified, and three nested multiplex PCR rounds with it gave rise to the TCR beta libraries. The two initial PCR rounds, approximately 10 cycles each, used TRBV1-TRBV30 forward and C-beta reverse primers. TCRdb reprocessed the multiplex PCR reads with MiXCR, giving one entry per CDR3 protein. The sample holds about 75,000 distinct CDR3 sequences; roughly 71% are singletons and the top ten take around 24%.

This sequence was found in a man in his forties with primary liver carcinoma and hepatitis B virus infection. The sample was tumor-adjacent normal liver tissue. V gene TRBV28 combines with J gene TRBJ2-3; 7 nucleotides match TRBD1. Written as DNA, the CDR3 is TGTGCCATCAGGGGGACAATCCTCACAGATACGCAGTATTTT. As protein: CAIRGTILTDTQYF.